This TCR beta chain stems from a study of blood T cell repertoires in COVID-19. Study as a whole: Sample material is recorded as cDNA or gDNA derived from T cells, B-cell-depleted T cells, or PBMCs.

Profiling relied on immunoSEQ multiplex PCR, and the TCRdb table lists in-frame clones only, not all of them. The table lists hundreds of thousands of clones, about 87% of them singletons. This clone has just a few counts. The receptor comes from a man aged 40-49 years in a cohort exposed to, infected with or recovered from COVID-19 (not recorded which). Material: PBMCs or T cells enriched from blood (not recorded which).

Here the CDR3 reads CASSQRSQGTEAFF. In nucleotides, the CDR3 is TGTGCCAGCAGCCAAAGATCTCAGGGGACTGAAGCTTTCTTT. The rearrangement joins TRBV14 to TRBJ1-1, with a possible D match to TRBD1 (6 bases). Germline V gives CDR1 SGHDN, CDR2 FVKESK. The CDR3 has 14 amino acids. With 2 bases removed from V and 5 bases from J, the gap between germline ends came to 12 bases.